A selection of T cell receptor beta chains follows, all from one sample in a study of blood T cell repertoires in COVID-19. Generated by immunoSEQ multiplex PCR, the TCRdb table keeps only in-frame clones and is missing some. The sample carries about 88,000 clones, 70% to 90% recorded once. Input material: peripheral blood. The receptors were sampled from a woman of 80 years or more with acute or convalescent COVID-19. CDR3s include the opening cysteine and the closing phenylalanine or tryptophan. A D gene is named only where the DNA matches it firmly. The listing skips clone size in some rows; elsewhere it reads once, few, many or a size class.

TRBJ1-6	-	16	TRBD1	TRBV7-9	CASSPTIGQGNSPLHF	TGTGCCAGCAGCCCTACGATTGGACAGGGGAATTCACCCCTCCACTTT
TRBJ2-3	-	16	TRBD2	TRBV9	CASSRTSGRGADTQYF	TGTGCCAGCAGCCGGACTAGCGGGAGAGGGGCAGATACGCAGTATTTT
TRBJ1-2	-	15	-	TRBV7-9	CASSLRADSIYGYTF	TGTGCCAGCAGCTTAAGGGCGGACAGTATCTATGGCTACACCTTC
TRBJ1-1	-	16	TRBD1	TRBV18	CASSPSQTGGIYEAFF	TGTGCCAGCTCTCCATCCCAGACAGGGGGGATATATGAAGCTTTCTTT
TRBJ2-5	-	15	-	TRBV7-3	CASSIQGSPGETQYF	TGTGCCAGCAGCATACAGGGCTCACCAGGGGAGACCCAGTACTTC
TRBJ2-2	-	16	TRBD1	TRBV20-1	CSASALDRGNTGELFF	TGCAGTGCTAGTGCTCTTGACAGGGGTAACACCGGGGAGCTGTTTTTT
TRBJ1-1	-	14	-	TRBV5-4	CASSQGLISDEAFF	TGTGCCAGCAGTCAGGGACTGATTTCAGATGAAGCTTTCTTT
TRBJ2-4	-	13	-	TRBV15	CATSRDKKNIQYF	TGTGCCACCAGCAGAGACAAAAAAAACATTCAGTACTTC
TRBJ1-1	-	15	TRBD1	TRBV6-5	CASSYGVTGAEVAFF	TGTGCCAGCAGTTACGGGGTCACAGGGGCAGAGGTAGCTTTCTTT
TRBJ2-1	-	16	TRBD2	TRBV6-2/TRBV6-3	CASSPERDLRGSEQFF	TGTGCCAGCAGCCCTGAGCGGGACCTCCGAGGGAGTGAGCAGTTCTTC
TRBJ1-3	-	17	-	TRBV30	CAWTEGFRTVSGNTIYF	TGTGCCTGGACCGAAGGTTTCAGGACTGTCTCTGGAAACACCATATATTTT
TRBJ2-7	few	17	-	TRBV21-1	CASSKALLYAVSYEQYF	TGTGCCAGCAGCAAAGCGCTTCTATATGCGGTCTCCTACGAGCAGTACTTC
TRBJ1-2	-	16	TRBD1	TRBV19	CASSPLGDRANYGYTF	TGTGCCAGTAGTCCTCTGGGGGACAGAGCTAACTATGGCTACACCTTC
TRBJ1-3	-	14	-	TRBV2	CASSASLLRDTIYF	TGTGCCAGCAGTGCGAGTCTTTTGAGGGACACCATATATTTT
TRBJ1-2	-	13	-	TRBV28	CASQRDSNYGYTF	TGTGCCAGCCAAAGGGACTCTAACTATGGCTACACCTTC
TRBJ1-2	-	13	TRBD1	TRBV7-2	CASSGQGPYGYTF	TGTGCCAGCAGCGGACAGGGCCCGTATGGCTACACCTTC
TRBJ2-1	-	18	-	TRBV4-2	CASSQDGGDVSSYNEQFF	TGTGCCAGCAGCCAAGATGGCGGGGATGTAAGCTCCTACAATGAGCAGTTCTTC
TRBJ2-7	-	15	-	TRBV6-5	CASSYNPTDYYEQYF	TGTGCCAGCAGCTATAACCCAACCGATTACTACGAGCAGTACTTC
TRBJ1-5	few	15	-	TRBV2	CASSEQGLSNQPQHF	TGTGCCAGCAGTGAACAGGGGCTTAGCAATCAGCCCCAGCATTTT
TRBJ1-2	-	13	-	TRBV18	CASSEDSPYGYTF	TGTGCCAGCTCAGAGGACAGCCCCTATGGCTACACCTTC